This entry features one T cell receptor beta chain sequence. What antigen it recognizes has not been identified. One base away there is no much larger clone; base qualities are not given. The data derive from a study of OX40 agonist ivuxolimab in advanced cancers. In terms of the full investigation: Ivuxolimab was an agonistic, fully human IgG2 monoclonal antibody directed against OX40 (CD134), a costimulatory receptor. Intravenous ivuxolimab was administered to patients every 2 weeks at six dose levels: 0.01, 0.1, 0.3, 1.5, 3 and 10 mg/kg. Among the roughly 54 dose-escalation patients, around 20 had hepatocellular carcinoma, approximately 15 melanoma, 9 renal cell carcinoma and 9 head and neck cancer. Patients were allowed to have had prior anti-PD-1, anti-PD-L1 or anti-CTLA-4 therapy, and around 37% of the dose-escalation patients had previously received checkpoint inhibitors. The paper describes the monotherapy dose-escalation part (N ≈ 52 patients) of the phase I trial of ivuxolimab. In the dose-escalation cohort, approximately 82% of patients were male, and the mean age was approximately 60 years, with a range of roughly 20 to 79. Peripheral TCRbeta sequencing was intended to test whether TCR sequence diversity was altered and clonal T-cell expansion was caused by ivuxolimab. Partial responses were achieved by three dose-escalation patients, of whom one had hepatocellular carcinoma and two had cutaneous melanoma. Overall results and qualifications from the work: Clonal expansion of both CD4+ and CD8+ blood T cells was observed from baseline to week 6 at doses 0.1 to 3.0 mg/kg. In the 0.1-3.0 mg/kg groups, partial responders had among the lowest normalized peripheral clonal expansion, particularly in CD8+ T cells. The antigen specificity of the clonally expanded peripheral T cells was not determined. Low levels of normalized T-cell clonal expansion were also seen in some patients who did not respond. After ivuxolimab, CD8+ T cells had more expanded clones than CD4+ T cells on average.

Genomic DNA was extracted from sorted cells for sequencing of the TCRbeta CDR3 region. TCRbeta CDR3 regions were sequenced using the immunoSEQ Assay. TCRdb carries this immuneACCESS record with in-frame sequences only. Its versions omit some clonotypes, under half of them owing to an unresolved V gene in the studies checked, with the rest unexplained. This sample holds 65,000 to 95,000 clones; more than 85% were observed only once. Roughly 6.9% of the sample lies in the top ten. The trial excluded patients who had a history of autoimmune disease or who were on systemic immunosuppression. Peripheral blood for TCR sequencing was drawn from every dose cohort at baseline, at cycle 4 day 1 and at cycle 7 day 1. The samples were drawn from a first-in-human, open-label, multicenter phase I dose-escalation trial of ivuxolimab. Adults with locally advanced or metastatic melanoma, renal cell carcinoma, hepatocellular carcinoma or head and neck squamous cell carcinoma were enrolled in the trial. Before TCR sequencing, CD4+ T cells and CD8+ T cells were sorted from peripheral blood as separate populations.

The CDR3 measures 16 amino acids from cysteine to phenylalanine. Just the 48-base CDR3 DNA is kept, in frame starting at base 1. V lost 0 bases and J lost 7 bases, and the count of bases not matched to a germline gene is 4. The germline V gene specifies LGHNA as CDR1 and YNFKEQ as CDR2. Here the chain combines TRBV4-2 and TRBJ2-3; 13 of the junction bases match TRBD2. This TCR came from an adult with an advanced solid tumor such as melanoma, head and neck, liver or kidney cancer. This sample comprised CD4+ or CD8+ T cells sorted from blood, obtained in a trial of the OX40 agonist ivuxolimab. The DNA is TGTGCCAGCAGCCAAGAGGGGACTAGCGGGATGCATACGCAGTATTTT. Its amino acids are CASSQEGTSGMHTQYF.